The 17 T cell receptor beta chains below were found in one sample sequenced in a study of blood T cell repertoires in COVID-19. Produced via immunoSEQ multiplex PCR; TCRdb's table is partial and in-frame only. Of around 80,000 clones detected, roughly 87% appear once; the ten largest clones hold more than 10%. Sequencing was carried out using peripheral blood. The receptors shown here come from a man at least 80 years old with acute or convalescent COVID-19.

The chain joins TRBV6-2 or TRBV6-3 to TRBJ2-7; no definite D call. The CDR3 totals 13 residues. V lost 2 bases and J lost 1, with 6 bases in between. Germline V CDR1 and CDR2: MNHEY, SVGEGT. As DNA, the CDR3 is TGTGCCAGCAGTTACGAAGAGTCCTACGAGCAGTACTTC. Amino acids: CASSYEESYEQYF.

V is TRBV11-2 and J is TRBJ1-1, with 7 bases that match TRBD1. V trimming: 5 bases; J trimming: 4 bases; junction bases outside the gene matches: 10. This CDR3 spans 15 amino acids. CDR1 SGHAT and CDR2 FQNNGV come from the germline V gene. CDR3 DNA sequence: TGTGCCAGCAGCCCATCAGGGGGATTGGCCACTGAAGCTTTCTTT. Protein: CASSPSGGLATEAFF.

The CDR3 DNA sequence: TGTGCCAGCAGTTTATCAGGTCGGAGGACGAATGAAAAACTGTTTTTT. This sequence encodes CASSLSGRRTNEKLFF. The rearrangement links TRBV27 to TRBJ1-4; D uncertain. This CDR3 spans 16 amino acids. Trimming took off 0 bases at V and 5 bases at J, with 13 bases between the two ends. Germline loops: CDR1 MNHEY, CDR2 SMNVEV (reference sequence). The variable domain in full, completed from reference TRBV27 and TRBJ1-4, reads EAQVTQNPRYLITVTGKKLTVTCSQNMNHEYMSWYRQDPGLGLRQIYYSMNVEVTDKGDVPEGYKVSRKEKRNFPLILESPSPNQTSLYFCASSLSGRRTNEKLFFGSGTQLSVL.

The chain combines TRBV10-1 with TRBJ2-7; 8 nucleotides match TRBD1. The CDR3 covers 14 residues. CDR1 and CDR2 from the germline V gene are WNHNN and SYGVQD (reference sequence). V was pared by 5 bases and J by 5 bases, with 8 bases of the junction left unmatched. The CDR3 spells CASSTGQGRNEQYF. CDR3 coding DNA: TGCGCCAGCAGTACAGGACAGGGTCGCAACGAGCAGTACTTC.

This chain connects TRBV28 to TRBJ2-7, with a tentative D call TRBD2 (6 bases). The CDR3 spans 12 residues. Trimming removed 11 bases from V and 1 base from J, with 12 bases in between. Per the germline V gene, CDR1 is MDHEN and CDR2 is SYDVKM. The CDR3 reads CAASRGSYEQYF. The CDR3 DNA reads TGTGCCGCATCCCGGGGGTCCTACGAGCAGTACTTC.

The chain is built from TRBV7-2 and TRBJ2-5; TRBD1 might be the D (6 bases). With 5 bases removed from V and 5 bases from J, the gap between germline ends came to 15 bases. Germline loops: CDR1 SGHTA, CDR2 FQGNSA. CDR3 length: 14 amino acids. CDR3 nucleotides: TGTGCCAGCAGCAATAACAGGGAAGGGGAGACCCAGTACTTC. It codes for CASSNNREGETQYF.

This chain uses TRBV19 with TRBJ2-7; 9 bases are a match to TRBD1. There are 13 residues in the CDR3. The V gene's germline CDR1 is LNHDA and CDR2 SQIVND (reference sequence). The V segment lost 6 bases and the J segment 3 bases; nucleotides outside the gene matches: 3. The CDR3 region has the DNA TGTGCCAGTAGCCCGACAGGGGGCTACGAGCAGTACTTC. It is translated as CASSPTGGYEQYF.

V gene TRBV18 combines with J gene TRBJ1-3; D is uncertain. The CDR3 spans 16 residues. The V gene lost 2 bases and the J gene lost 1 base, with 12 bases spanning the gap. Germline CDR1 reads KGHSH; CDR2 reads LQKENI. CDR3 coding DNA: TGTGCCAGCTCACCATGGGAGGCCGAGTCTGGAAACACCATATATTTT. Translated: CASSPWEAESGNTIYF.

This chain links TRBV9 with TRBJ2-3; D is uncertain. Between the trimmed V and J ends, which lost 4 bases and 2 bases, there was a span of 8 bases. This CDR3 comprises 13 residues. The germline V gene encodes CDR1 SGDLS and CDR2 YYNGEE. This CDR3 is CASSLSLTDTQYF. The CDR3 bases are TGTGCCAGCAGCCTTTCCCTCACAGATACGCAGTATTTT.

The chain is built from TRBV27 and TRBJ1-1, with 9 bases lining up with TRBD1. There are 14 residues in the CDR3. The junction had 5 bases not matched to a gene; V was cut back by 5 bases and J by 4 bases. Germline CDR1 reads MNHEY; CDR2 reads SMNVEV (reference sequence). DNA for the CDR3: TGTGCCAGCAGTCCCTCGACAGGGGGCACTGAAGCTTTCTTT. It codes for CASSPSTGGTEAFF.

This chain uses TRBV5-1 with TRBJ2-6; a possible D gene is TRBD1 (5 bases). The CDR3 totals 15 residues. Germline lookup yields CDR1 SGHRS and CDR2 YFSETQ. The V end was cut by 0 bases, the J end by 2 bases, with 6 bases between. CDR3 in DNA: TGCGCCAGCAGCTTGGAGACAGCTGGGGCCAACGTCCTGACTTTC. Translating it yields CASSLETAGANVLTF.

Here the CDR3 DNA reads TGTGCCAGCAGCGCAGGATCGACAGGGGTGGGCAATCAGCCCCAGCATTTT. The encoded protein is CASSAGSTGVGNQPQHF. The V and J genes are TRBV7-6 and TRBJ1-5; 8 nucleotides line up with TRBD1. Germline CDR1 is SGHVS and CDR2 is FNYEAQ. V was pared by 5 bases and J by 2 bases, with 11 bases of the junction left unmatched. The CDR3 is 17 amino acids.

This clone was picked up one time. The chain uses TRBV6-5 and TRBJ1-1; D may be TRBD1 (6 bases). Trimming left V 2 bases short and J 5 bases short, with 15 bases between. The CDR3 is made up of 15 amino acids. Germline assignment: CDR1 MNHEY and CDR2 SVGAGI. For the CDR3, the DNA is TGTGCCAGCAGTTACGGGGGGGCTCTTTTTACTGAAGCTTTCTTT. This codes for CASSYGGALFTEAFF.

The CDR3 DNA reads as TGTGCCAGCAGCCCTAGCGGGGGGGCCGAGAACGGGGAGCTGTTTTTT. Its translation is CASSPSGGAENGELFF. The rearrangement uses TRBV7-3 and TRBJ2-2; TRBD2 matches at 12 bases. Germline V gene sequence: CDR1 SGHTA, CDR2 FQGTGA. CDR3 length: 16 residues. The V segment lost 5 bases and the J segment 7 bases; nucleotides outside the gene matches: 8.

The chain carries TRBV7-3 and TRBJ2-1; the match to TRBD2 covers 10 bases. Germline CDR1 and CDR2: SGHTA and FQGTGA. The CDR3 is made up of 18 amino acids. V lost 2 bases to trimming and J lost 1 base; unmatched junction nucleotides: 8. DNA for the CDR3: TGTGCCAGCAGCTTATGGGCTAGCGGGGGCGGGTCCTACAATGAGCAGTTCTTC. Translated, it gives CASSLWASGGGSYNEQFF.

The J gene is TRBJ2-3, the V gene TRBV9; TRBD2 matches at 9 bases. The trim removed 4 bases at V and 7 bases at J, leaving 10 bases unmatched. CDR1 is SGDLS, CDR2 YYNGEE, per germline. This CDR3 region has 15 residues. The CDR3 protein is CASSTPTSGLHTQYF. The CDR3 DNA sequence: TGTGCCAGCAGCACCCCGACTAGCGGTCTTCATACGCAGTATTTT.

In its sample, this clone was seen a few times. The J gene is TRBJ1-2, the V gene TRBV5-4; 9 bases map to TRBD1. V shed 3 bases and J 8 bases; nucleotides not matched to a gene: 8. The CDR3 spans 14 residues. Germline loops: CDR1 SGHNT, CDR2 YYREEE (reference sequence). The CDR3 sequence: CASSWRDREGGYTF. For the CDR3, the DNA is TGTGCCAGCAGCTGGAGGGACAGGGAGGGAGGCTACACCTTC.